The 9 T cell receptor beta chains presented below share a single source sample, sequenced in a study of OX40 agonist ivuxolimab in advanced cancers. Using immunoSEQ multiplex PCR, the repertoire was profiled, and TCRdb retains in-frame clones only, with some absent. The table has 55,000 to 75,000 clones, roughly 82% seen once; the top ten hold more than 2%. Sample: CD4+ or CD8+ T cells sorted from blood, taken in a trial of the OX40 agonist ivuxolimab. The receptor source for this set is an adult with an advanced solid tumor such as melanoma, head and neck, liver or kidney cancer.

The gene calls are TRBV10-1 and TRBJ2-4; D might be TRBD1 (6 bases). V was cut by 7 bases and J by 15 bases, with 10 bases left in between. CDR1 is WNHNN and CDR2 is SYGVQD in the germline V gene (reference sequence). This CDR3 is built from 9 residues. The CDR3 region is CASIGGWYF. CDR3 nucleotides: TGCGCCAGCATAGGGGGATGGTACTTC.

This chain links TRBV5-1 with TRBJ1-4; no clear D gene. Germline CDR1 SGHRS, CDR2 YFSETQ. V gave up 4 bases and J gave up 13 bases, with 14 bases separating them. The CDR3 length is 12 residues. CDR3 sequence (DNA): TGCGCCAGCAGCAGCGCGGGTGTCTTACTGTTTTTT. Amino acids: CASSSAGVLLFF.

The rearrangement uses TRBV7-8 and TRBJ2-3, with D hard to call. The germline gives CDR1 SGHVS, CDR2 FQNEAQ. CDR3 size: 14 residues. V gave up 3 bases and J gave up 2 bases, with 9 bases separating them. The CDR3 bases are TGTGCCAGCAGCTTCTCCACAGACACAGATACGCAGTATTTT. Protein product: CASSFSTDTDTQYF.

The chain employs TRBV20-1 and TRBJ2-7; no clear D. There are 11 residues in the CDR3. Trimming shortened V by 5 bases and J by 0 bases, and 5 bases separated the two germline ends. Germline CDR1 and CDR2: DFQATT and SNEGSKA (reference sequence). The CDR3 DNA follows: TGCAGTGCTCGGGTCTCCTACGAGCAGTACTTC. Amino acids: CSARVSYEQYF.

The chain is built from TRBV7-2 and TRBJ1-2; no clear D. Germline CDR1 and CDR2: SGHTA and FQGNSA. The V and J ends lost 2 bases and 1 base respectively, with 8 bases between them. This CDR3 comprises 14 residues. The CDR3 DNA sequence: TGTGCCAGCAGCTTACACAACGATAACTATGGCTACACCTTC. Protein: CASSLHNDNYGYTF.

This clone was counted a single time. The rearrangement joins TRBV5-1 to TRBJ2-1; 8 bases match TRBD2. V lost 3 bases and J lost 3; bases outside the gene matches: 8. This CDR3 is built from 16 residues. Germline V CDR1 and CDR2: SGHRS, YFSETQ. This chain's CDR3 is CASSSLNSGNYNEQFF. The CDR3 DNA reads TGCGCCAGCAGCTCTCTGAATAGCGGGAACTACAATGAGCAGTTCTTC.

This clone is a singleton in its sample. The chain recombines TRBV18 with TRBJ2-1; a possible D gene is TRBD2 (6 bases). Per germline, CDR1 KGHSH and CDR2 LQKENI. Trimming took off 3 bases at V and 14 bases at J, with 17 bases between the two ends. The CDR3 sequence is 13 residues long. CDR3 in DNA: TGTGCCAGCTCACCCACTTCAGGCGGGGCCGAGTTCTTC. Protein product: CASSPTSGGAEFF.

The chain recombines TRBV4-3 with TRBJ2-3, with no clear D. Trimming shortened V by 1 base and J by 8 bases, and 7 bases separated the two germline ends. CDR3 size: 12 residues. CDR1 is LGHNA and CDR2 is YSLEER in the germline V gene. The CDR3: CASSQVLGTQYF. The CDR3 DNA reads TGCGCCAGCAGCCAAGTCTTAGGTACGCAGTATTTT.

The chain recombines TRBV11-2 with TRBJ2-5; possible D gene TRBD2, 6 bases. Per the germline V gene, CDR1 is SGHAT and CDR2 is FQNNGV. Deletions cut 5 bases from V and 6 bases from J, with 16 bases between. The CDR3 runs to 14 residues. In DNA form, the CDR3 reads TGTGCCAGCAGCCCTAGTGGGGGGAGGAAGACCCAGTACTTC. It codes for CASSPSGGRKTQYF.